The text below deals with one T cell receptor (beta chain). The data are from a study of blood T cell repertoires in COVID-19. Germline CDR1 and CDR2: GTSNPN and SVGIG (reference sequence). The CDR3 extends over 14 amino acids. V shed 0 bases and J shed 7 bases, with 15 bases lying between them. The table came from immunoSEQ multiplex PCR; TCRdb's copy has only in-frame clones and leaves some out. This table holds roughly 230,000 clones, 92% found once. This chain uses TRBV30 with TRBJ1-1, with a possible D match to TRBD1 (6 bases). The sequenced sample consisted of peripheral blood. The origin of this receptor is a man aged 25-45 years with COVID-19, enrolled during active disease. CDR3 bases: TGTGCCTGGAGTGTAATGGGGGCTGCGGGTGAAGCTTTCTTT. It translates to CAWSVMGAAGEAFF.